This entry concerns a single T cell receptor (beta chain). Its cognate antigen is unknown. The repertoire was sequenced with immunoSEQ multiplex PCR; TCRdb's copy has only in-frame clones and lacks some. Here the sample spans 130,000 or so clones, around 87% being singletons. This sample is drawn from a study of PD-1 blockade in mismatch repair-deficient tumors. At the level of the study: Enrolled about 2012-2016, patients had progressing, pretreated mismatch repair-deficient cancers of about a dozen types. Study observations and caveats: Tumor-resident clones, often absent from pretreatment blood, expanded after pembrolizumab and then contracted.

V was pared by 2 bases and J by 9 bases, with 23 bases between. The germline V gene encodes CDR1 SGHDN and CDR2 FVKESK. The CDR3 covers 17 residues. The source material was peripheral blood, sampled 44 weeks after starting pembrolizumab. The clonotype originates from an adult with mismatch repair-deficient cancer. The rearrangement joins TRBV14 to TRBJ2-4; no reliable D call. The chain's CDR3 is CASSQYQRVAPGTIQYF. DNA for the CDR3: TGTGCCAGCAGCCAATATCAAAGGGTCGCACCCGGAACCATTCAGTACTTC.